The rows below give T cell receptor beta chains drawn from one sample of a study of blood T cell repertoires in COVID-19. Method: immunoSEQ multiplex PCR; TCRdb's copy keeps in-frame clones and lacks some. Of 300,000 or so clones detected, 80% to 90% appear once; the ten largest clones hold 4% to 5.5%. Sequences were obtained from PBMCs or T cells enriched from blood (not recorded which). The source of these receptors is a middle-aged woman with acute COVID-19. Both conserved end residues are part of each CDR3. The D gene is left open where the match is weak. Some rows mark clone size as missing; the rest say once, few, many or name a class of expanded clone.

j_gene	abundance	v_gene	d_gene	CDR3nt	CDR3aa
TRBJ1-2	NA	TRBV3-1/TRBV3-2	TRBD1	TGTGCCAGCAGCCAAGAAAGTAGACAGGGACGTCACTTC	CASSQESRQGRHF
TRBJ2-4	NA	TRBV18	TRBD1	TGTGCCAGCTCACCGCCCGAAACCGGGACAGGGGTTTTAGCCAAAAACATTCAGTACTTC	CASSPPETGTGVLAKNIQYF
TRBJ1-1	NA	TRBV21-1	NA	TGTGCCAGCAGCAAAGGTCGGACAGGTAAAGCTTTCTTT	CASSKGRTGKAFF
TRBJ2-1	NA	TRBV3-1/TRBV3-2	TRBD2	TGTGCCAGCAGCCAAGATCGCCGGACTAGCGGGAAGACACATGAGCAGTTCTTC	CASSQDRRTSGKTHEQFF
TRBJ2-1	NA	TRBV7-2	TRBD2	TGTGCCAGCAGCTTAGAGGCGGGGGGTAGCTACAATGAGCAGTTCTTC	CASSLEAGGSYNEQFF
TRBJ1-3	NA	TRBV4-2	NA	TGTGCCAGCAGCCAAGACCGGACAGTAAAGGGCCTGTCTGGAAACACCATATATTTT	CASSQDRTVKGLSGNTIYF
TRBJ1-5	once	TRBV6-5	TRBD1	TGTGCCAGCAGAAGGACAGGGCTCCAACCCCAGCATTTT	CASRRTGLQPQHF
TRBJ2-1	NA	TRBV27	NA	TGTGCCAGCAGTCCAGGAGGGGAGCAGTTCTTC	CASSPGGEQFF
TRBJ1-5	few	TRBV6-2/TRBV6-3	NA	TGTGCCAGCAGTTACTCGATACCGGGCGGGAATCAGCCCCAGCATTTT	CASSYSIPGGNQPQHF
TRBJ1-2	NA	TRBV27	TRBD1	TGTGCCAGCAGTTCCTTAGGACAGGGGGCCTGGGGGCGATCTAACTATGGCTACACCTTC	CASSSLGQGAWGRSNYGYTF
TRBJ1-1	NA	TRBV9	NA	TGTGCCAGCAGCGTAGACAAGAACACTGAAGCTTTCTTT	CASSVDKNTEAFF
TRBJ2-1	NA	TRBV6-5	NA	TGTGCCGGGAAAAACAGGGCGAGCTCCTACAATGAGCAGTTCTTC	CAGKNRASSYNEQFF
TRBJ2-2	NA	TRBV2	NA	TGTGCCAGCAGTAAAACGCATAGCGCGAACACCGGGGAGCTGTTTTTT	CASSKTHSANTGELFF
TRBJ1-5	NA	TRBV2	TRBD1	TGTGCCAGCAGTTTTCAAGGACAGGGAATAGGCCAGCCCCAGCATTTT	CASSFQGQGIGQPQHF
TRBJ2-7	NA	TRBV29-1	NA	TGCAGCTCCCGGGACTCCTACGAGCAGTACTTC	CSSRDSYEQYF
TRBJ1-1	many	TRBV13	NA	TGTGCCAGCAGCTTAGCCGAGGGCACTGAAGCTTTCTTT	CASSLAEGTEAFF
TRBJ2-7	few	TRBV5-4	TRBD1	TGTGCCAGCAGCTTGGGAGGGACAGGAGGATCCTACGAGCAGTACTTC	CASSLGGTGGSYEQYF
TRBJ2-2	NA	TRBV5-4	NA	TGTGCCAGCAGCTTCCAAACAGGGCCCGGGGAGCTGTTTTTT	CASSFQTGPGELFF
TRBJ2-7	NA	TRBV25-1	NA	TGTGCCAGCAGCGCGAAACGACCGGGACAACCGACCTACGAGCAGTACTTC	CASSAKRPGQPTYEQYF
TRBJ2-3	NA	TRBV6-2/TRBV6-3	TRBD2	TGTGCCAGCAGTTTACCCCTACGACTAGCGGGGGGGCCAAGGGAAGATACGCAGTATTTT	CASSLPLRLAGGPREDTQYF
TRBJ2-5	NA	TRBV11-2	TRBD2	TGTGCCAGCAGCCGAGTTAGCGGGAACCAAGAGACCCAGTACTTC	CASSRVSGNQETQYF
TRBJ2-7	NA	TRBV6-5	NA	TGTGCCAGCAGTTACGGGAGCAGCGAGCAGTACTTC	CASSYGSSEQYF